The 30 T cell receptor beta chains listed next were all sequenced from one sample in a study of T-cell reconstitution after alpha-beta-depleted transplantation in children. Molecular barcoding with unique molecular identifiers was used for the TCRbeta library. TCRdb fed the PCR reads into MiXCR, producing one record per CDR3 protein. The sample holds around 200,000 distinct CDR3 sequences, 8% to 9.5% seen once. The material sequenced was PBMCs from the stem cell graft donor, taken from the stem cell graft. These receptors came from a human donor who donated a stem cell graft to a child with acute lymphoblastic leukemia.

Ten or more counts support this clonotype. The V and J genes are TRBV10-3 and TRBJ2-7; 8 bases fit TRBD1. This CDR3 contains 14 residues. Germline V gene lookup returns CDR1 ENHRY and CDR2 SYGVKD. Trimming cost V 4 bases and J 0 bases; bases outside gene matches: 2. The CDR3 coding sequence is TGTGCCATCAGTGTCGGGACAGGCTCCTACGAGCAGTACTTC. Its protein is CAISVGTGSYEQYF.

This clonotype has only a few counts. The chain is built from TRBV19 and TRBJ2-7, with D possibly being TRBD1 (5 bases). The CDR3 contains 14 residues. The V gene lost 6 bases and the J gene lost 7 bases, with 19 bases spanning the gap. Germline V gene data show CDR1 as LNHDA and CDR2 as SQIVND (reference sequence). The CDR3 DNA reads TGTGCCAGTAGGCAGGGTCGCGCTAGAGGAGAGCAGTACTTC. As protein: CASRQGRARGEQYF.

This clonotype showed up many times. V is TRBV11-2 and J is TRBJ2-1, with D possibly being TRBD1 or TRBD2 (5 bases each). Trimming stripped 2 bases from V and 4 bases from J, with 15 bases between. This CDR3 has 16 amino acids. Germline V gene lookup returns CDR1 SGHAT and CDR2 FQNNGV. The CDR3 protein is CASSLLSEGKYNEQFF. The CDR3, as DNA: TGTGCCAGCAGCTTACTCTCCGAGGGGAAATACAATGAGCAGTTCTTC.

This clonotype was seen many times. This chain connects TRBV29-1 to TRBJ2-1; the D gene is possibly TRBD2 (5 bases). Germline V gene sequence: CDR1 SQVTM, CDR2 ANQGSEA. Trimming took off 5 bases at V and 9 bases at J, with 17 bases between the two ends. The CDR3 spans 13 residues. The CDR3 protein is CSVQRDNRGEQFF. For the CDR3, the DNA is TGCAGCGTTCAGAGAGACAATCGGGGTGAGCAGTTCTTC.

The chain carries TRBV7-9 and TRBJ1-4; no firm D call. Germline CDR1 is SEHNR and CDR2 is FQNEAQ (reference sequence). CDR3 length: 14 amino acids. V gave up 4 bases and J gave up 0 bases, with 6 bases separating them. The CDR3 loop is CASSSHSTNEKLFF. In DNA form, the CDR3 reads TGTGCCAGCAGCTCACACTCAACTAATGAAAAACTGTTTTTT. The full variable domain, its missing parts supplied by reference TRBV7-9 and TRBJ1-4, is DTGVSQNPRHKITKRGQNVTFRCDPISEHNRLYWYRQTLGQGPEFLTYFQNEAQLEKSRLLSDRFSAERPKGSFSTLEIQRTEQGDSAMYLCASSSHSTNEKLFFGSGTQLSVL.

The chain uses TRBV24-1 and TRBJ1-2; no reliable D call. Germline CDR1 is KGHDR and CDR2 is SFDVKD. V was cut by 1 base and J by 8 bases, with 4 bases left in between. The CDR3 consists of 11 residues. CDR3 protein: CATSDFEGYTF. The CDR3 bases are TGTGCCACCAGTGATTTTGAAGGCTACACCTTC.

This clonotype came up many times. The chain joins TRBV2 to TRBJ2-7; TRBD1 matches at 8 bases. V lost 4 bases to trimming and J lost 5 bases; unmatched junction nucleotides: 7. Germline V gene sequence: CDR1 SNHLY, CDR2 FYNNEI. This CDR3 is 14 amino acids long. The CDR3 nucleotides are TGTGCCAGCAGTGTGTGGACAGGGCTTAACGAGCAGTACTTC. Translated: CASSVWTGLNEQYF. The whole variable domain, remainder taken from reference TRBV2 and TRBJ2-7, is EPEVTQTPSHQVTQMGQEVILRCVPISNHLYFYWYRQILGQKVEFLVSFYNNEISEKSEIFDDQFSVERPDGSNFTLKIRSTKLEDSAMYFCASSVWTGLNEQYFGPGTRLTVT.

This clonotype ranks as medium-sized. The chain combines TRBV20-1 with TRBJ2-7; D not resolved. Germline V CDR1 and CDR2: DFQATT, SNEGSKA (reference sequence). Trimming took off 6 bases at V and 5 bases at J, with 11 bases between the two ends. The CDR3 totals 11 residues. DNA of the CDR3: TGCAGTGCCCCCGGCCTTGACGAGCAGTACTTC. It specifies CSAPGLDEQYF.

This sequence joins TRBV5-5 and TRBJ1-1; 9 nucleotides match TRBD1. CDR3 length: 16 residues. Germline trimming cut 4 bases from V and 1 base from J; bases unmatched to any gene: 8. From germline, CDR1 is SGHKS and CDR2 YYEKEE (reference sequence). Written as DNA, the CDR3 is TGTGCCAGCAGCCGAACAGGGGGCTGGGGGAACACTGAAGCTTTCTTT. Protein: CASSRTGGWGNTEAFF.

This clonotype has ten or more counts. The chain links TRBV20-1 to TRBJ2-3; D might be TRBD1 or TRBD2, each matching 7 bases. Per germline, CDR1 DFQATT and CDR2 SNEGSKA (reference sequence). Deletions cut 6 bases from V and 0 bases from J, with 22 bases between. The CDR3 is 17 amino acids. The CDR3 region has the DNA TGCAGTGCCACCCCCCAGGGGGGGGGCCCTAGCACAGATACGCAGTATTTT. Translating gives CSATPQGGGPSTDTQYF.

This clonotype was found a few times. The J gene is TRBJ2-7, the V gene TRBV27; 7 bases line up with TRBD1. V lost 5 bases to trimming and J lost 5 bases; unmatched junction nucleotides: 6. This CDR3 spans 13 amino acids. Germline loops: CDR1 MNHEY, CDR2 SMNVEV (reference sequence). The CDR3 reads CASSADRVNEQYF. The CDR3 bases are TGTGCCAGCAGTGCAGACAGGGTTAACGAGCAGTACTTC.

This clonotype appeared many times. V is TRBV5-1 and J is TRBJ1-4, with 10 nucleotides matching TRBD1. There are 16 residues in the CDR3. Germline loops: CDR1 SGHRS, CDR2 YFSETQ. V trimming: 0 bases; J trimming: 5 bases; junction bases outside the gene matches: 4. The CDR3 reads CASSLGRTGGNEKLFF. For the CDR3, the DNA is TGCGCCAGCAGCTTGGGACGGACAGGGGGAAATGAAAAACTGTTTTTT.

This clonotype was observed at least ten times. The CDR3 loop is CAISSGAGGYNEQFF. The CDR3 nucleotides are TGTGCCATCAGTAGCGGAGCGGGGGGATACAATGAGCAGTTCTTC. The chain employs TRBV10-3 and TRBJ2-1, with 9 bases aligning to TRBD2. CDR3 size: 15 residues. Per germline, CDR1 ENHRY and CDR2 SYGVKD. Trimming took 5 bases from V and 4 from J; bases not matched to a gene: 6.

At least ten counts were recorded for this clonotype. J is TRBJ2-7 and V is TRBV29-1, with D perhaps matching TRBD2 (5 bases). Trimming shortened V by 3 bases and J by 6 bases, and 15 bases separated the two germline ends. The germline gives CDR1 SQVTM, CDR2 ANQGSEA. This CDR3 is 13 amino acids long. The CDR3 bases are TGCAGCGTTGAGGGGTTCGGGGTTGGCGAGCAGTACTTC. This encodes CSVEGFGVGEQYF.

Only a few counts were recorded for this clonotype. V is TRBV11-2 and J is TRBJ2-2; the D gene could be TRBD1 or TRBD2 (5 bases each). V lost 5 bases, J lost 0 bases, and 19 bases lay in between. Germline values: CDR1 SGHAT, CDR2 FQNNGV. The CDR3 is made up of 18 amino acids. The CDR3 protein is CASSPLGARASNTGELFF. The DNA for the CDR3 is TGTGCCAGCAGCCCTCTCGGGGCTAGAGCTTCGAACACCGGGGAGCTGTTTTTT.

Remarks on this clonotype: This clone may be a read error of a much larger clone one base away. No conserved phenylalanine or tryptophan ends this CDR3, so it is likely a read error. The rearrangement links TRBV3-1 to TRBJ1-1; 12 bases agree with TRBD1. This CDR3 spans 14 amino acids. With V trimmed by 4 bases and J by 8 bases, 5 bases remained unmatched. The germline CDR1 and CDR2 sequences are LGHDT and YNNKEL (reference sequence). Here the CDR3 reads CASSRMGQGAEAFY. The CDR3 region has the DNA TGTGCCAGCAGCCGCATGGGACAGGGGGCGGAAGCTTTCTAT.

This clonotype has only one observation. This may be a read error: a much more frequent sequence differs by one nucleotide. V gene TRBV3-1 combines with J gene TRBJ2-1, with D perhaps matching TRBD1 or TRBD2 (6 bases each). The CDR3 contains 15 residues. The germline gives CDR1 LGHDT, CDR2 YNNKEL (reference sequence). The DNA of the CDR3 is TGTGCCAGCAGCCAGGGGGTGGCACAGGGAGGTGAGCACTTCTTC. This sequence encodes CASSQGVAQGGEHFF.

The V and J genes are TRBV20-1 and TRBJ1-2; D unclear. This CDR3 is built from 14 residues. V lost 6 bases and J 0 bases, leaving 14 bases between the germline ends. The germline V gene encodes CDR1 DFQATT and CDR2 SNEGSKA (reference sequence). CDR3 amino acids: CSALLGQANYGYTF. CDR3 in DNA: TGCAGTGCGCTCCTCGGGCAGGCTAACTATGGCTACACCTTC.

This clonotype was counted ten times or more. The rearrangement links TRBV7-2 to TRBJ2-6; D unclear. V dropped 3 bases and J dropped 12 bases, with 6 bases sitting between them. In germline, CDR1 is SGHTA, CDR2 FQGNSA. CDR3 length: 11 residues. The CDR3 is CASSFTSVLTF. The CDR3 region has the DNA TGTGCCAGCAGCTTTACTTCCGTCCTGACTTTC.

This clonotype turned up a few times. The chain combines TRBV24-1 with TRBJ1-4, with D maybe TRBD1 (6 bases). The germline gives CDR1 KGHDR, CDR2 SFDVKD. Trimming took off 2 bases at V and 6 bases at J, with 15 bases between the two ends. The CDR3 is 16 amino acids. CDR3 in DNA: TGTGCCACCAGTGATTCCGAGACAGGTTTGGATGAAAAACTGTTTTTT. This encodes CATSDSETGLDEKLFF.

This chain's CDR3 is CASSPSKQGPVRNTEAFF. As DNA, the CDR3 is TGTGCCAGCAGCCCAAGTAAACAGGGCCCTGTAAGGAACACTGAAGCTTTCTTT. This sequence joins TRBV4-2 and TRBJ1-1; possibly TRBD1 for D (6 bases). This CDR3 is 18 amino acids long. V lost 4 bases and J 1 base, leaving 22 bases between the germline ends. In germline, CDR1 is LGHNA, CDR2 YNFKEQ.

The chain carries TRBV20-1 and TRBJ2-7; 8 bases align to TRBD1. Germline values: CDR1 DFQATT, CDR2 SNEGSKA (reference sequence). V lost 0 bases, J lost 3 bases, and 10 bases stayed unmatched. This CDR3 is 16 amino acids long. The CDR3 DNA sequence: TGCAGTGCTAGAGATTCGAGGACAGGGAACTTCTACGAGCAGTACTTC. It codes for CSARDSRTGNFYEQYF.

The chain employs TRBV5-1 and TRBJ1-1; no firm D call. V was pared by 1 base and J by 1 base, with 8 bases between. Germline V gene lookup returns CDR1 SGHRS and CDR2 YFSETQ. The CDR3 spans 14 residues. The CDR3 spells CASSLFAENTEAFF. CDR3 DNA sequence: TGCGCCAGCAGCTTGTTTGCGGAGAACACTGAAGCTTTCTTT.

This clonotype was seen only a few times. The gene calls are TRBV5-1 and TRBJ2-7; D gene uncertain. The CDR3 has 12 amino acids. Trimming removed 4 bases from V and 2 bases from J, with 7 bases in between. The germline V gene has CDR1 SGHRS and CDR2 YFSETQ. The DNA of the CDR3 is TGCGCCAGCAGCACCGGACCCTACGAGCAGTACTTC. Translating gives CASSTGPYEQYF. The whole variable domain, remainder taken from reference TRBV5-1 and TRBJ2-7, is KAGVTQTPRYLIKTRGQQVTLSCSPISGHRSVSWYQQTPGQGLQFLFEYFSETQRNKGNFPGRFSGRQFSNSRSEMNVSTLELGDSALYLCASSTGPYEQYFGPGTRLTVT.

This clonotype was found many times. The CDR3 region is CASSVGVGGGRNTEAFF. The CDR3 nucleotides are TGTGCCAGCAGCGTAGGAGTGGGTGGGGGTCGGAACACTGAAGCTTTCTTT. This chain uses TRBV9 with TRBJ1-1; D perhaps matches TRBD1 (5 bases). CDR1 SGDLS and CDR2 YYNGEE come from the germline V gene. The CDR3 totals 17 residues. Trimming removed 0 bases from V and 1 base from J, with 16 bases in between.

The sample holds a few counts of this clonotype. The genes are TRBV19 and TRBJ1-5; no clear D gene. CDR1 is LNHDA, CDR2 SQIVND, per germline (reference sequence). V was cut by 7 bases and J by 6 bases, with 16 bases left in between. This CDR3 is 14 amino acids long. The CDR3 protein is CASTPWGVAQPQHF. DNA for the CDR3: TGTGCCAGTACTCCCTGGGGAGTAGCTCAGCCCCAGCATTTT.

This clonotype was seen a few times. The V gene is TRBV2, the J gene TRBJ1-4; D unresolved. Trimming pared 8 bases from V and 5 bases from J, leaving 12 bases between. The CDR3 length is 13 residues. Per germline, CDR1 SNHLY and CDR2 FYNNEI. CDR3 protein: CASLRALNEKLFF. The CDR3 DNA follows: TGTGCCAGCCTTCGGGCCCTAAATGAAAAACTGTTTTTT.

With respect to this clonotype: A much bigger clone sits one base away, suggesting this may be a read error. The gene calls are TRBV3-1 and TRBJ2-1; D is unclear. Germline V gene sequence: CDR1 LGHDT, CDR2 YNNKEL (reference sequence). The CDR3 loop spans 16 amino acids. CDR3 sequence reads: CVSSQVFPGSYNEQFF. Written as DNA, the CDR3 is TGTGTCAGCAGCCAAGTTTTCCCAGGCTCCTACAATGAGCAGTTCTTC.

J is TRBJ2-2 and V is TRBV2; possibly TRBD1 for D (5 bases). V was cut by 6 bases and J by 2 bases, with 13 bases left in between. Germline CDR1 SNHLY, CDR2 FYNNEI. This CDR3 comprises 15 residues. The CDR3 loop is CASRAGRINTGELFF. CDR3 bases: TGTGCCAGCAGGGCAGGGCGGATAAACACCGGGGAGCTGTTTTTT.

This chain uses TRBV5-1 with TRBJ1-6; the D is unclear. This CDR3 has 12 residues. CDR1 and CDR2 (germline): SGHRS, YFSETQ. V shed 0 bases and J shed 10 bases, with 5 bases lying between them. DNA of the CDR3: TGCGCCAGCAGCTTGGATACCTCACCCCTCCACTTT. Protein sequence: CASSLDTSPLHF.